The source of this T cell receptor beta chain is a study of OX40 agonist ivuxolimab in advanced cancers. Study as a whole: Dose-escalation patients' cancers were hepatocellular carcinoma, melanoma, renal cell or head and neck cancer. Two cutaneous melanoma patients and one hepatocellular carcinoma patient, three in all, had partial responses.

Assay: immunoSEQ multiplex PCR; the TCRdb copy retains only in-frame clones and omits some. The data show tens of thousands of clones, about 88% seen once. V shed 5 bases and J shed 3 bases, with 22 bases lying between them. Germline assignment: CDR1 SGHAT and CDR2 FQNNGV. This CDR3 comprises 17 residues. The receptor comes from an adult with an advanced solid tumor such as melanoma, head and neck, liver or kidney cancer. The V gene is TRBV11-2, the J gene TRBJ1-1; TRBD1 might be the D (6 bases). Sequences were derived from CD4+ or CD8+ T cells sorted from blood, sampled in a trial of the OX40 agonist ivuxolimab. The CDR3 region is CASSQNGQLLGDTEAFF. CDR3 DNA: TGTGCCAGCAGCCAAAACGGACAGCTTCTGGGAGACACTGAAGCTTTCTTT.